This T cell receptor beta chain derives from a study of OX40 agonist ivuxolimab in advanced cancers. For the study at large: The group had a mean age of about 60 years, ranged from 23 to 79, and was approximately 81% male. Patients achieving partial responses numbered three: one hepatocellular carcinoma case and two cutaneous melanoma cases. General study points: Among the lowest levels of clonal expansion were found in partial responders at 0.1-3.0 mg/kg. Not determined was the antigen specificity of the expanded peripheral T cells.

CDR1 SEHNR and CDR2 FQNEAQ come from the germline V gene (reference sequence). The V gene end was trimmed by 6 bases and the J gene end by 6 bases; junction bases not matched to a gene: 4. This CDR3 region has 13 residues. Generated by immunoSEQ multiplex PCR, the TCRdb table keeps only in-frame clones and is missing some. Altogether 76,000 or so clones are present, roughly 85% being singletons, with the ten largest covering 0.5% to 0.7%. Note on this clone: Its antigen is undetermined.

Sequences were derived from CD4+ or CD8+ T cells sorted from blood, sampled in a trial of the OX40 agonist ivuxolimab. The chain links TRBV7-9 to TRBJ1-2; 10 positions agree with TRBD1. The sequence derives from an adult with an advanced solid tumor such as melanoma, head and neck, liver or kidney cancer. CDR3 DNA: TGTGCCAGCAGAGTGACAGGGGGCGATGGCTACACCTTC. Amino acids: CASRVTGGDGYTF.